The clone carrying this TCR beta chain was seen just once. No antigen is known for it. Stated time point: newly diagnosed, previously untreated cHL patient sample. PBMCs from patients with newly diagnosed, untreated classical Hodgkin lymphoma served as a comparison group for the relapsed/refractory trial patients. V was trimmed by 4 bases and J by 5 bases, leaving 13 bases between them. Germline assignment: CDR1 MDHEN and CDR2 SYDVKM. The CDR3 has 14 residues. The data were taken from a study of PD-1 blockade in classical Hodgkin lymphoma. General study points: Repertoires differed for reasons still undefined, possibly disease activity or prior therapy.

The table came from immunoSEQ multiplex PCR; TCRdb's copy has only in-frame clones and leaves some out. The sample lists some 17,000 clones, about 93% occurring once. The TCR comes from a human donor with classical Hodgkin lymphoma. J is TRBJ2-3 and V is TRBV28, with TRBD2 as a possible D gene (6 bases). The source material was peripheral blood mononuclear cells (PBMCs). Here the CDR3 DNA reads TGTGCCAGCAGTTCAGCGGGTTGGGGAGATACGCAGTATTTT. Amino acids: CASSSAGWGDTQYF.